The 26 T cell receptor beta chains in this list originate from one sample, sequenced in a study of T cell responses to AZD1222 COVID-19 vaccine. This table comes from immunoSEQ multiplex PCR, and its TCRdb copy is limited to in-frame clones, with some not included. Here the sample spans some 150,000 clones, roughly 90% being singletons. The source material was peripheral blood, sampled on day 0 of MenACWY control vaccination. These receptors came from an adult in good health.

The rearrangement joins TRBV12-5 to TRBJ1-1; D not resolved. The CDR3 length is 16 residues. Germline V gene data show CDR1 as LGHNT and CDR2 as FRNRAP. Between the trimmed V and J ends, which lost 7 bases and 0 bases, there was a span of 18 bases. CDR3 coding DNA: TGTGCTAGTGTTCTAAGGGCCCCGCACATGAACACTGAAGCTTTCTTT. It codes for CASVLRAPHMNTEAFF.

The chain combines TRBV7-2 with TRBJ1-2; TRBD1 matches at 12 bases. The junction had 5 bases not matched to a gene; V was cut back by 4 bases and J by 5 bases. CDR3 length equals 15 residues. Per germline, CDR1 SGHTA and CDR2 FQGNSA. The CDR3 spells CASSSGQGARYGYTF. The CDR3 coding sequence is TGTGCCAGCAGCTCGGGACAGGGGGCGCGGTATGGCTACACCTTC.

The DNA for the CDR3 is TGTGCCAGCAGCGCAGACAGGGGTTACAATGAGCAGTTCTTC. Residues: CASSADRGYNEQFF. The chain links TRBV9 to TRBJ2-1; 8 nucleotides align to TRBD1. Trimming took 3 bases from V and 4 from J; bases not matched to a gene: 3. CDR1 SGDLS and CDR2 YYNGEE come from the germline V gene. The CDR3 consists of 14 residues.

The rearrangement joins TRBV7-8 to TRBJ2-7; D may be TRBD1 (6 bases). This CDR3 is 13 amino acids long. Trimming removed 4 bases from V and 6 bases from J, with 13 bases in between. Germline-derived CDR1 and CDR2 are SGHVS and FQNEAQ. In nucleotides, the CDR3 is TGTGCCAGCAGCTCAGAGACAGGTACCGAGCAGTACTTC. Amino acids: CASSSETGTEQYF.

This chain connects TRBV18 to TRBJ1-6; 8 bases are shared with TRBD1. CDR1 is KGHSH, CDR2 LQKENI, per germline. The V and J ends lost 6 bases and 7 bases, in that order; junction bases with no gene match: 11. The CDR3 has 16 amino acids. CDR3: CASSALDRVDNSPLHF. The CDR3 DNA reads TGTGCCAGCTCGGCCCTGGACAGGGTCGACAATTCACCCCTCCACTTT.

The rearrangement links TRBV4-1 to TRBJ2-2; D remains unclear. The CDR3 covers 18 residues. Deletions cut 0 bases from V and 0 bases from J, with 14 bases between. Germline CDR1 is MGHRA and CDR2 is YSYEKL. The CDR3 spells CASSQDPPRTANTGELFF. The CDR3 nucleotides read TGCGCCAGCAGCCAAGATCCCCCGAGAACCGCGAACACCGGGGAGCTGTTTTTT.

This clone was counted between two and nine times. The genes are TRBV2 and TRBJ2-3; D uncertain. This CDR3 contains 15 residues. V lost 6 bases, J lost 3 bases, and 16 bases lay in between. From germline, CDR1 is SNHLY and CDR2 FYNNEI. DNA for the CDR3: TGTGCCAGCAGCCTAACCCCCTCTCTGACAGATACGCAGTATTTT. Protein product: CASSLTPSLTDTQYF.

The V call is TRBV7-2, the J call TRBJ1-1; no reliable D call. CDR3 size: 15 residues. Germline values: CDR1 SGHTA, CDR2 FQGNSA. Trimming removed 1 base at V and 0 bases at J, with 9 bases between. The DNA of the CDR3 is TGTGCCAGCAGCTTAGGCGTAGGGATGAACACTGAAGCTTTCTTT. Its protein product is CASSLGVGMNTEAFF.

The rearrangement joins TRBV7-6 to TRBJ2-6; the D gene is possibly TRBD1 (6 bases). The germline V gene encodes CDR1 SGHVS and CDR2 FNYEAQ. The CDR3 loop spans 15 amino acids. V shed 4 bases and J shed 1 base, with 8 bases lying between them. CDR3: CASSYTGSGANVLTF. CDR3 sequence (DNA): TGTGCCAGCAGCTACACAGGGTCTGGGGCCAACGTCCTGACTTTC.

J is TRBJ1-6 and V is TRBV3-1 (or the pseudogene TRBV3-2); D not certain. Deletions cut 3 bases from V and 2 bases from J, with 5 bases between. This CDR3 has 14 residues. Germline V gene lookup returns CDR1 LGHDT and CDR2 YNNKEL (reference sequence). The CDR3 coding sequence is TGTGCCAGCAGCCACGAGGCCTATAATTCACCCCTCCACTTT. Translation: CASSHEAYNSPLHF.

The chain is built from TRBV12-3 or TRBV12-4 and TRBJ2-7; D remains ambiguous. This CDR3 is 12 amino acids long. Between the trimmed V and J ends, which lost 3 bases and 4 bases, there was a span of 7 bases. The CDR3 DNA reads TGTGCCAGCAGTTTTATTCTATACGAGCAGTACTTC. Residues: CASSFILYEQYF.

CDR3 amino acids: CASSSIGGLAGPADTQYF. As DNA, the CDR3 is TGTGCCAGCAGCTCTATAGGGGGACTAGCGGGGCCCGCAGATACGCAGTATTTT. J is TRBJ2-3 and V is TRBV7-9, with TRBD2 identical over 13 bases. The CDR3 has 18 residues. Germline CDR1 and CDR2: SEHNR and FQNEAQ (reference sequence). V trimming: 4 bases; J trimming: 4 bases; junction bases outside the gene matches: 11.

The genes are TRBV2 and TRBJ2-7; unclear D gene. The CDR3 contains 12 residues. The germline CDR1 and CDR2 sequences are SNHLY and FYNNEI. V was cut by 4 bases and J by 4 bases, with 8 bases left in between. The CDR3, as DNA: TGTGCCAGCAGTGGTCTAGATTACGAGCAGTACGTC. Protein: CASSGLDYEQYV.

As concerns this clone: Germline and junction disagree at one end, which may indicate a read error. The genes are TRBV18 and TRBJ1-2; 9 bases are a match to TRBD1. Germline-derived CDR1 and CDR2 are KGHSH and LQKENI. The CDR3 spans 13 residues. The CDR3 region is CASSPQGAYGYTF. The CDR3, as DNA: TGTGCCAGCTCGCCACAGGGGGCCTATGGCTACACCTTC.

The chain has TRBV28 and TRBJ2-1; a weak D match, TRBD2 (5 bases). Trimming removed 2 bases at V and 6 bases at J, with 20 bases between. CDR3 length: 17 amino acids. In germline, CDR1 is MDHEN, CDR2 SYDVKM. This CDR3 reads CASSLPPAGPTLNEQFF. The CDR3, as DNA: TGTGCCAGCAGTTTACCCCCCGCGGGCCCAACCCTCAATGAGCAGTTCTTC.

The chain joins TRBV5-6 to TRBJ1-2, with 7 bases aligning to TRBD1. The CDR3 has 16 residues. Germline V gives CDR1 SGHDT, CDR2 YYEEEE. J was trimmed by 8 bases and V by 4 bases; bases with no gene match: 17. The CDR3 protein is CASSRYDREEESGYTF. The CDR3 DNA sequence: TGTGCCAGCAGCCGATACGACAGGGAAGAGGAGAGCGGCTACACCTTC.

The chain uses TRBV4-1 and TRBJ1-2; the D is unclear. Germline CDR1 reads MGHRA; CDR2 reads YSYEKL. V lost 8 bases and J 4 bases, leaving 14 bases between the germline ends. The CDR3 is 13 amino acids. The CDR3 sequence: CASRVVGSYGYTF. CDR3 bases: TGCGCCAGCCGAGTAGTTGGCTCCTATGGCTACACCTTC.

This clone was detected only a few times. J is TRBJ1-5 and V is TRBV9, with D hard to call. The V and J ends lost 7 bases and 7 bases respectively, with 12 bases between them. From germline, CDR1 is SGDLS and CDR2 YYNGEE. CDR3 length: 12 residues. The CDR3 DNA reads as TGTGCCAGCGGCGGCGGAAGACAGCCCCAGCATTTT. It codes for CASGGGRQPQHF. The whole variable domain, remainder taken from reference TRBV9 and TRBJ1-5, is DSGVTQTPKHLITATGQRVTLRCSPRSGDLSVYWYQQSLDQGLQFLIQYYNGEERAKGNILERFSAQQFPDLHSELNLSSLELGDSALYFCASGGGRQPQHFGDGTRLSIL.

The chain links TRBV5-6 to TRBJ1-2, with D perhaps matching TRBD1 (5 bases). The CDR3 consists of 13 residues. CDR1 SGHDT and CDR2 YYEEEE come from the germline V gene. The V end was cut by 2 bases, the J end by 7 bases, with 12 bases between. Here the CDR3 reads CASSLRQGGGYTF. The CDR3, as DNA: TGTGCCAGCAGCTTACGGCAGGGAGGTGGCTACACCTTC.

The chain has TRBV28 and TRBJ2-1; D tentatively fits TRBD1 or TRBD2 (6 bases each). The CDR3 contains 13 residues. With 7 bases removed from V and 4 bases from J, the gap between germline ends came to 11 bases. The germline V gene has CDR1 MDHEN and CDR2 SYDVKM. Here the CDR3 reads CASTKGGYNEQFF. Here the CDR3 DNA reads TGTGCCAGCACCAAGGGGGGATACAATGAGCAGTTCTTC. The complete variable domain, with remaining parts taken from reference TRBV28 and TRBJ2-1, reads DVKVTQSSRYLVKRTGEKVFLECVQDMDHENMFWYRQDPGLGLRLIYFSYDVKMKEKGDIPEGYSVSREKKERFSLILESASTNQTSMYLCASTKGGYNEQFFGPGTRLTVL.

The rearrangement links TRBV24-1 to TRBJ2-1, with 11 bases matching TRBD2. Trimming at V came to 4 bases and at J to 9 bases, leaving 7 bases not matched to a gene. Germline loops: CDR1 KGHDR, CDR2 SFDVKD. This CDR3 is 15 amino acids long. The DNA of the CDR3 is TGTGCCACCAGTGACCCTAGCGGGGGGCAGAGTGAGCAGTTCTTC. Its translation is CATSDPSGGQSEQFF.

The rearrangement links TRBV19 to TRBJ1-6; 9 nucleotides align to TRBD1. The V segment lost 1 base and the J segment 7 bases; nucleotides outside the gene matches: 2. Germline V gives CDR1 LNHDA, CDR2 SQIVND (reference sequence). The CDR3 contains 15 residues. CDR3 DNA sequence: TGTGCCAGTAGTATAGGGGGGACAGGGAATTCACCCCTCCACTTT. As protein: CASSIGGTGNSPLHF.

The chain recombines TRBV6-5 with TRBJ1-2; a weak D match, TRBD1 (5 bases). The germline CDR1 and CDR2 sequences are MNHEY and SVGAGI. The CDR3 has 13 residues. V lost 10 bases and J lost 2, with 14 bases in between. The CDR3 DNA is TGTGCCACCAACTGGGGGGGGAACTATGGCTACACCTTC. Translation gives CATNWGGNYGYTF.

This sequence joins TRBV7-3 and TRBJ2-5; 7 bases are a match to TRBD2. CDR1 is SGHTA and CDR2 is FQGTGA in the germline V gene. There are 15 residues in the CDR3. With V trimmed by 3 bases and J by 5 bases, 9 bases remained unmatched. DNA for the CDR3: TGTGCCAGCAGCTTTATAAAGCGGGATGCTGAGACCCAGTACTTC. It translates to CASSFIKRDAETQYF.

A few counts support this clone. V gene TRBV6-6 combines with J gene TRBJ1-2, with D perhaps matching TRBD1 (6 bases). With 8 bases removed from V and 8 bases from J, the gap between germline ends came to 15 bases. Germline V CDR1 and CDR2: MNHNY, SVGAGI (reference sequence). The CDR3 consists of 12 residues. The CDR3 sequence: CASGAQGLGYTF. The CDR3 bases are TGTGCCAGCGGCGCACAGGGTTTAGGCTACACCTTC.

The rearrangement uses TRBV19 and TRBJ1-2, with 7 bases identical to TRBD1. CDR3 size: 16 residues. Per the germline V gene, CDR1 is LNHDA and CDR2 is SQIVND (reference sequence). Germline trimming cut 7 bases from V and 4 bases from J; bases unmatched to any gene: 15. The CDR3 is CASTETSTRQGYGYTF. The CDR3 nucleotides read TGTGCCAGTACCGAGACGTCGACGCGACAGGGCTATGGCTACACCTTC.